The TCR beta chain described here comes from a study of T cell responses to AZD1222 COVID-19 vaccine. General observations from the study: Increases in Spike-specific TCR breadth and depth were seen after two AZD1222 doses. Most donors were white British, females outnumbered males, and clonal diversity was possibly underestimated. Among AZD1222 vaccinees, only 5 to 7 were seropositive at baseline.

TCRdb keeps only in-frame clones here, not all; method: immunoSEQ multiplex PCR. The repertoire consists of 90,000 to 110,000 clones, with roughly 89% occurring once and the leading ten covering approximately 45%. With respect to this clone: Its antigen is undetermined.

Second-dose recipients at about 4 or about 12 weeks were treated as one pooled group. CDR1 and CDR2 from the germline V gene are SNHLY and FYNNEI. This CDR3 has 14 residues. V lost 3 bases to trimming and J lost 2 bases, with 10 bases between them. The sequence was obtained from an adult who received the AZD1222 COVID-19 vaccine. V gene TRBV2 combines with J gene TRBJ1-1, with D possibly matching TRBD1 (5 bases). Here the sequenced sample was peripheral blood, taken 28 days after the second AZD1222 dose. CDR3 sequence (DNA): TGTGCCAGCAGTGAGGGGGGGATAAACACTGAAGCTTTCTTT. Residues: CASSEGGINTEAFF.